The present TCR beta chain was sequenced within a study of radiation and T cells in renal cell carcinoma. About the research overall: Nephrectomy followed 15 Gy stereotactic body radiation by 4 weeks.

Time point denoted: blood 2 weeks post-SBRT. Treatment defined: 15 Gy SBRT to primary tumor, nephrectomy 4 weeks later. Radiation-treated patients gave blood at baseline, week 2 and week 4. Data came from immunoSEQ multiplex PCR; TCRdb stores just in-frame clones and leaves some out. This table holds under 150,000 clones, roughly four fifths found once. This TCR derives from a woman aged 55-69 years with renal cell carcinoma. Here the sequenced sample was blood, taken from a patient whose treatment included radiotherapy and nephrectomy.

In DNA, the CDR3 is TGCGCCAGCAGCTTGGAATCGGGACAGGGGACGGAGACCCAGTACTTC. Translated, it gives CASSLESGQGTETQYF. The genes are TRBV5-1 and TRBJ2-5; TRBD1 matches at 10 bases. The CDR3 consists of 16 residues. The V segment lost 0 bases and the J segment 5 bases; nucleotides outside the gene matches: 7. The germline V gene has CDR1 SGHRS and CDR2 YFSETQ.